Listed below are T cell receptor beta chains from one sample, sequenced in a study of control samples from healthy donors and cancer patients. Here immunoSEQ multiplex PCR was the method, and the copy in TCRdb shows in-frame clones only, minus some. The sample has around 20,000 clones; about four fifths are singletons. Sequenced material: PBMCs. Every receptor here comes from a man older than 75 with head and neck cancer. CDR3s include the opening cysteine and the closing phenylalanine or tryptophan. The order of the fields is CDR3 protein, V gene, D gene. The D gene is left open where the match is weak.

CDR3 protein: CASSPGRASRGEQFF
V gene: TRBV7-3
D gene: TRBD2

CDR3 protein: CASSLGPDTGELFF
V gene: TRBV5-4
D gene: .

CDR3 protein: CASSYETSGENNEQFF
V gene: TRBV6-9
D gene: TRBD2

CDR3 protein: CASSLTRGWQETQYF
V gene: TRBV11-2
D gene: TRBD1

CDR3 protein: CASTNDNGTRLHF
V gene: TRBV6-8
D gene: .

CDR3 protein: CASRRGSNEKLFF
V gene: TRBV5-1
D gene: .

CDR3 protein: CASSPLGNTGELFF
V gene: TRBV18
D gene: .

CDR3 protein: CASSQGWTPNYEQYF
V gene: TRBV3-1/TRBV3-2
D gene: .

CDR3 protein: CASSLGRATNEKLFF
V gene: TRBV5-4
D gene: .

CDR3 protein: CASSQKGDGSYEQYF
V gene: TRBV4-2
D gene: .

CDR3 protein: CASSDESRGAFF
V gene: TRBV25-1
D gene: .

CDR3 protein: CASRVGLAGAEQYF
V gene: TRBV6-5
D gene: TRBD2

CDR3 protein: CASSLVSGAGNSPLHF
V gene: TRBV5-8
D gene: .

CDR3 protein: CASRLETGSRNGYTF
V gene: TRBV6-5
D gene: .

CDR3 protein: CASSLAGVMNTEAFF
V gene: TRBV5-5
D gene: .

CDR3 protein: CASSFPRGKNTGELFF
V gene: TRBV28
D gene: .

CDR3 protein: CASSSYPGTLVFGYTF
V gene: TRBV11-2
D gene: .

CDR3 protein: CASSRAGASTDTQYF
V gene: TRBV14
D gene: TRBD2

CDR3 protein: CASSQGRTEQYF
V gene: TRBV3-1/TRBV3-2
D gene: .

CDR3 protein: CASSQVGDSGRGYKNIQYF
V gene: TRBV3-1/TRBV3-2
D gene: TRBD2

CDR3 protein: CASSEAPGTPLHF
V gene: TRBV6-4
D gene: .

CDR3 protein: CASKRLAGDPEQFF
V gene: TRBV3-1/TRBV3-2
D gene: TRBD2

CDR3 protein: CASSPGYLSYEQYF
V gene: TRBV11-2
D gene: .

CDR3 protein: CASSFTGIDGYTF
V gene: TRBV7-9
D gene: .

CDR3 protein: CASSDSDRGFYNEQFF
V gene: TRBV10-1
D gene: .

CDR3 protein: CSVAGDSNQPQHF
V gene: TRBV29-1
D gene: .

CDR3 protein: CASSPLLGVRADTQYF
V gene: TRBV23-1
D gene: .

CDR3 protein: CASSKSRDRMGQPQHF
V gene: TRBV21-1
D gene: .

CDR3 protein: CASSLGGTNEKLFF
V gene: TRBV3-1/TRBV3-2
D gene: .

CDR3 protein: CASSQDPAGTNEKLFF
V gene: TRBV4-3
D gene: .

CDR3 protein: CASSQLDRLAGGLYEQYF
V gene: TRBV3-1/TRBV3-2
D gene: TRBD2